This T cell receptor beta chain emerged from a study of response to subunit inactivated influenza vaccine. CDR1 and CDR2 (germline): LGHNA, YSLEER. The CDR3 loop spans 16 amino acids. V was shortened by 0 bases and J by 5 bases, with 14 bases between the two germline ends. TCRdb processed the RT-PCR reads anew with MiXCR; each CDR3 protein has one entry. Here the sample spans hundreds of thousands of distinct CDR3 sequences, around 10% being singletons. The table lists this clonotype with a few counts. These same data were also listed under a study on T cells expressing NK-cell markers. Per that paper: Making the TCR beta cDNA relied on 5'RACE template switching with UMIs.

The specimen comprised PBMCs from blood, sampled on the day of vaccination. This chain uses TRBV4-3 with TRBJ2-1, with no clear D. The clonotype comes from a man over 45 who received an inactivated influenza vaccine. CDR3 nucleotides: TGCGCCAGCAGCCAAGATTCGGTAGCTCCACACAATGAGCAGTTCTTC. It translates to CASSQDSVAPHNEQFF.